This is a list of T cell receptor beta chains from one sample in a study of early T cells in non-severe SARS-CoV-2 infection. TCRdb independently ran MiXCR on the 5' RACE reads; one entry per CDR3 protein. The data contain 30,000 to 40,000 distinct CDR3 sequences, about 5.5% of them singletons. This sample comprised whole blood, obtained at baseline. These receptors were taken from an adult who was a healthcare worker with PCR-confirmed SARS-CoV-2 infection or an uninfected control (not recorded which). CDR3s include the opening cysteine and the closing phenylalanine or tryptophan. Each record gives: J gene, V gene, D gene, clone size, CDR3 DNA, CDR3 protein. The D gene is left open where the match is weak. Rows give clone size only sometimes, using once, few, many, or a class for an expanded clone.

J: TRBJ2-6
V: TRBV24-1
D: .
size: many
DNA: TGTGCCACCAGTGATTGGCGCTCTGGGGCCAACGTCCTGACTTTC
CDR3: CATSDWRSGANVLTF

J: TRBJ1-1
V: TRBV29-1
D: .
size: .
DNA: TGCAGCGGAGGGGACACTGAAGCTTTCTTT
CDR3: CSGGDTEAFF

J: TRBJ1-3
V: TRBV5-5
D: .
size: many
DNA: TGTGCCAGCAGCTTGGGAGACCCGGGAAACACCATATATTTT
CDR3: CASSLGDPGNTIYF

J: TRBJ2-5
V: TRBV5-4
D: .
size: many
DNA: TGTGCCAGCAGCCCGAGTATTGTGCTAGGAGAGACCCAGTACTTC
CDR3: CASSPSIVLGETQYF

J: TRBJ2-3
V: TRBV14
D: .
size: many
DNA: TGTGCCAGCAGCCAAGGGGACCCTTTCTCCTCCGTCACAGATACGCAGTATTTT
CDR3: CASSQGDPFSSVTDTQYF

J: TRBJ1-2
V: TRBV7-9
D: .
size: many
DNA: TGTGCCAGCCATGGGGGGGCTGGGGACTATGGCTACACCTTC
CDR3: CASHGGAGDYGYTF

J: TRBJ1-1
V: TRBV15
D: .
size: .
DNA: TGTGCCACCAGAGAGGGGACCACTGAAGCTTTCTTT
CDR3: CATREGTTEAFF

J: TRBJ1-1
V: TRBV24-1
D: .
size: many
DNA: TGTGCCACCAGTACTAGGGGAACTGAAGCTTTCTTT
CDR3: CATSTRGTEAFF

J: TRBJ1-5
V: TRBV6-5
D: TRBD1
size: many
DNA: TGTGCCAGCAGGAGACAGGGGGATCGTCAGCCCCAGCATTTT
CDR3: CASRRQGDRQPQHF

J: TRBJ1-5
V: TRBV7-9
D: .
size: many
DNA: TGTGCCAGCAGCTCTAGGGGGGATCAGCCCCAGCATTTT
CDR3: CASSSRGDQPQHF

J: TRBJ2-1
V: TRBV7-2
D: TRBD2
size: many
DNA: TGTGCCAGCAGCTTGAGGGCGGGAGGGCTACGTAATGAGCAGTTCTTC
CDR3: CASSLRAGGLRNEQFF

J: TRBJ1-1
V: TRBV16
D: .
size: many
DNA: TGTGCCAGCAGCCACTTACAGGGCATTTCGAACACTGAAGCTTTCTTT
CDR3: CASSHLQGISNTEAFF

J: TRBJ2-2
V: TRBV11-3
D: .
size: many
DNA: TGTGCCAGCAGCTCTAGACAGGGAGGGACCGGGGAGCTGTTTTTT
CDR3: CASSSRQGGTGELFF

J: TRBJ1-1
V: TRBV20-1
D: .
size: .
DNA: TGCAGTGCTAGTCCCACCATCCGGGGGGACACTGAAGCTTTCTTT
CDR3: CSASPTIRGDTEAFF

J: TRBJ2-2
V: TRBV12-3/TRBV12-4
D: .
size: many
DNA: TGTGCCAGCAGTTCCCAGGGAGCTACCGGGGAGCTGTTTTTT
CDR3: CASSSQGATGELFF

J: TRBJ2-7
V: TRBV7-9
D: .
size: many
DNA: TGTGCCAGCAGCTCTGTGAGCGAGCAGTACTTC
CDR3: CASSSVSEQYF

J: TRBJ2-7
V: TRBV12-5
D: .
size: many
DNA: TGTGCTAGTGGTTTGCCCTGGGCCGGCGAGCAGTACTTC
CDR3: CASGLPWAGEQYF

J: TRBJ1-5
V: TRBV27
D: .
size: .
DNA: TGTGCCAGCAGTTTTGGGGCCGGGGGGGCCCAGCATTTT
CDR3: CASSFGAGGAQHF

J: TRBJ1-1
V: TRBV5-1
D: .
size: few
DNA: TGCGCCAGCAGCAGAATTGTGAACACTGAAGCTTTCTTT
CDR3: CASSRIVNTEAFF

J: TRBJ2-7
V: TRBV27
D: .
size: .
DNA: TGTGCCAGCAGTTTATTATCCGCTGCCGAGCAGTACTTC
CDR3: CASSLLSAAEQYF

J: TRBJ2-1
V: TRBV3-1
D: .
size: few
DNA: TGTGCCAGCAGCCAATTTGAGGGAAGGGCCTACAATGAGCAGTTCTTC
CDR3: CASSQFEGRAYNEQFF

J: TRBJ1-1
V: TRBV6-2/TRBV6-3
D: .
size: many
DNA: TGTGCCAGCAGTTACAGGCTTTCGGAAGACACTGAAGCTTTCTTT
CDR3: CASSYRLSEDTEAFF